This TCR beta chain emerged from a study of CD8+CD57+ T cells in acquired aplastic anemia. Background on the study: Sorted CD4+ and CD8+ cells gave an average of approximately 3 ug of DNA. Healthy donors gave approximately 10 million reads on average for CD4+ cells. Notes on the study in general: Around 30 sequences, all CD8+ CDR3, were shared between patients and controls.

The CDR3 is 16 amino acids. Germline lookup yields CDR1 SGDLS and CDR2 YYNGEE. The V gene lost 0 bases and the J gene lost 3 bases, with 16 bases spanning the gap. As to this clonotype: The antigen is not known.

Genomic DNA templated the TCR beta VDJ and CDR3 profiling. TCRdb re-called the reads with MiXCR, one entry per CDR3 protein. The sample shows about 400,000 distinct CDR3 sequences, 65% to 80% of them seen only once. The gene calls are TRBV9 and TRBJ2-7; D gene unclear. The material sequenced was sorted CD4+, CD8+, or CD8+CD57+ T cells (not recorded which) from PBMCs. The origin of this receptor is a human donor in good health, serving as a control. The CDR3 DNA reads TGTGCCAGCAGCGTAGTTGGGTGCTACGAGCACTACGAGCAGTACTTC. This translates into CASSVVGCYEHYEQYF.